These 5 T cell receptor beta chains came from one sample sequenced in a study of shared clonotypes between healthy human individuals (dated by TCRdb to the early 2020s). Libraries were prepared through the immunoSEQ multiplex PCR assay. TCRdb carries this immuneACCESS record with in-frame sequences only. Its versions omit some clonotypes, under half of them owing to an unresolved V gene in the studies checked, with the rest unexplained. This sample gives around 1.9 million clones in total; more than 85% of them show up just once. About 1.5% of the sample belongs to the ten largest clones. For the CD8 naive samples, CD45RO-negative cells were positively selected for CCR7, yielding a CD45RA+CCR7+ population from which TemRA cells were excluded. Source material: naive CD8+ T cells from PBMCs. The cell subset or site label on this specimen signifies: CD45RA+CCR7+. Receptor source: a man in his late teens or twenties in good health. Some clones in this sample may be carry-over from other donors' samples.

The chain uses TRBV7-8 and TRBJ2-3, with 7 bases fitting TRBD1. This CDR3 has 14 amino acids. CDR1 and CDR2 from the germline V gene are SGHVS and FQNEAQ. Germline trimming cut 5 bases from V and 2 bases from J; bases unmatched to any gene: 4. DNA for the CDR3: TGTGCCAGCAGCCTGGGACAGTCCACAGATACGCAGTATTTT. Its protein is CASSLGQSTDTQYF.

The chain is built from TRBV5-6 and TRBJ2-7; 11 nucleotides match TRBD1. The V segment lost 0 bases and the J segment 5 bases; nucleotides outside the gene matches: 7. The CDR3 runs to 16 residues. Germline loops: CDR1 SGHDT, CDR2 YYEEEE. CDR3 in amino acids: CASSLVWTGGYDEQYF. The CDR3, as DNA: TGTGCCAGCAGCTTGGTGTGGACAGGGGGCTATGACGAGCAGTACTTC. Based on the CDR3 plus reference TRBV5-6 and TRBJ2-7, the full variable domain is DAGVTQSPTHLIKTRGQQVTLRCSPKSGHDTVSWYQQALGQGPQFIFQYYEEEERQRGNFPDRFSGHQFPNYSSELNVNALLLGDSALYLCASSLVWTGGYDEQYFGPGTRLTVT.

The gene calls are TRBV27 and TRBJ2-1, with 12 bases aligning to TRBD2. CDR3 length equals 14 residues. Unmatched junction bases numbered 2, after V lost 0 bases and J lost 11 bases. Germline CDR1 MNHEY, CDR2 SMNVEV (reference sequence). This chain's CDR3 is CASSLSLAGGKQFF. CDR3 bases: TGTGCCAGCAGTTTATCTCTAGCGGGAGGGAAGCAGTTCTTC.

The V and J genes are TRBV28 and TRBJ2-7; the match to TRBD2 covers 14 bases. There are 19 residues in the CDR3. With V trimmed by 2 bases and J by 1 base, 10 bases remained unmatched. The germline V gene has CDR1 MDHEN and CDR2 SYDVKM. The CDR3 region is CASSLISGGLAGASYEQYF. CDR3 nucleotides: TGTGCCAGCAGTTTAATTTCGGGGGGACTAGCGGGAGCGTCCTACGAGCAGTACTTC.

The chain joins TRBV5-5 to TRBJ2-1; TRBD1 matches at 9 bases. The CDR3 runs 15 residues. The ends lost 4 bases at V and 8 bases at J; junction bases unmatched: 10. The germline V gene encodes CDR1 SGHKS and CDR2 YYEKEE (reference sequence). The CDR3 DNA reads as TGTGCCAGCAGCCGGACAGGGGTTGGGCAAGATGAGCAGTTCTTC. It translates to CASSRTGVGQDEQFF.